The present entry profiles one T cell receptor beta chain with its context. This entry belongs to a study of T cells in Graves' hyperthyroidism and ophthalmopathy. What was amplified from RNA transcripts were TCR beta CDR3 regions. First-round RT-PCR targeting the TCR CDR3 was performed with the HTBI primer set. TCRdb re-called the multiplex PCR reads through MiXCR, storing one row per CDR3 protein. The data contain fewer than 250,000 distinct CDR3 sequences, approximately 16% of them seen just once; the ten biggest clones take up approximately 30%. The CDR3 spans 15 residues. CDR1 MDHEN and CDR2 SYDVKM come from the germline V gene. V shed 7 bases, J shed 3 bases, and the junction held 12 bases outside the gene matches.

The TCR originated in a woman aged 18-29 years with Graves' ophthalmopathy. J is TRBJ2-7 and V is TRBV28; TRBD2 matches at 7 bases. The sequenced material came from blood. The CDR3 DNA reads TGTGCCAGCAACCCAACGGTGAGGACTAGCTACGAGCAGTACTTC. It specifies CASNPTVRTSYEQYF.